This T cell receptor (beta chain) emerged from a study of identical twins. A remark on this clonotype: Its antigen remains unknown.

Study results and caveats: A lower insertion count was a feature of abundant cord blood beta clonotypes, with no such feature in memory repertoires. Beta out-of-frame sequences displayed a weaker excess of sharing between twins. Analyses based on zero insertions could be partly confounded by invariant MAIT and iNKT cells.

The V and J ends lost 9 bases and 2 bases respectively, with 14 bases between them. The CDR3 is 14 amino acids. In germline, CDR1 is MNHEY, CDR2 SMNVEV (reference sequence). The donors were all healthy and Caucasian. Each CDR3 protein is one row after TCRdb ran MiXCR on the 5' RACE reads. Of roughly 290,000 distinct CDR3 sequences listed, 9.5% are singletons. The data were also submitted as part of a second study, on yellow fever vaccine responses in identical twins.

Sequenced material: CD8+ T cells sorted from blood. This receptor was obtained from a woman under 30 in good health. The chain has TRBV27 and TRBJ1-5; D is undetermined. The CDR3 nucleotides read TGTGCCAGTGCCCCCGGTACTGGCAATCAGCCCCAGCATTTT. It codes for CASAPGTGNQPQHF.